The 2 T cell receptor beta chains in this list originate from one sample, sequenced in a study of cytomegalovirus exposure and HLA in healthy donors (TCRdb year 2017). The library was built by means of the immunoSEQ multiplex PCR assay. The multiplex PCR relied on a mix of 60 forward primers for TCR Vbeta segments and 13 reverse primers for TCR Jbeta segments. TCRdb mirrors the immuneACCESS table, restricted to in-frame sequences. Some clones are absent from its copies; in checked studies, under half trace to an unresolved V gene, and the reason for the others is unknown. Present in this sample are about 300,000 clones, more than 80% of which were seen just once. The ten largest account for 3% to 4% of the sample. The sample taken for sequencing was PBMCs. These receptors all stem from a man aged 35 to 55 in good health and CMV-seropositive.

This chain uses TRBV5-1 with TRBJ2-7; D is possibly TRBD2 (6 bases). Germline CDR1 SGHRS, CDR2 YFSETQ. CDR3 length: 14 amino acids. Trimming pared 4 bases from V and 0 bases from J, leaving 11 bases between. CDR3 bases: TGCGCCAGCAGCGTTTCTAGCGACTCCTACGAGCAGTACTTC. This codes for CASSVSSDSYEQYF. The whole variable domain, remainder taken from reference TRBV5-1 and TRBJ2-7, is KAGVTQTPRYLIKTRGQQVTLSCSPISGHRSVSWYQQTPGQGLQFLFEYFSETQRNKGNFPGRFSGRQFSNSRSEMNVSTLELGDSALYLCASSVSSDSYEQYFGPGTRLTVT.

The chain combines TRBV29-1 with TRBJ1-1; D remains ambiguous. Trimming shortened V by 1 base and J by 0 bases, and 3 bases separated the two germline ends. The CDR3 is 12 amino acids. From germline, CDR1 is SQVTM and CDR2 ANQGSEA. CDR3 loop: CSVEAVNTEAFF. CDR3 nucleotide sequence: TGCAGCGTTGAAGCAGTGAACACTGAAGCTTTCTTT.